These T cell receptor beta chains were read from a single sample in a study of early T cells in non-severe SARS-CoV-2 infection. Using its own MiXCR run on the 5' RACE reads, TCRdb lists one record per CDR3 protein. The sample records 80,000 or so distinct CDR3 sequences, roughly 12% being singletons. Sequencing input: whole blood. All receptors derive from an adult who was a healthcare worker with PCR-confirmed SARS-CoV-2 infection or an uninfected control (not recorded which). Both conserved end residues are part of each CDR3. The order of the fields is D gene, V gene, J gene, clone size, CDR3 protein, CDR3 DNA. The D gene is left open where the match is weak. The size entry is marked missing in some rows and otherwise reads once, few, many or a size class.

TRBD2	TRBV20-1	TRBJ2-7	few	CSAPGTSDYEQYF	TGCAGTGCTCCCGGGACTAGCGACTACGAGCAGTACTTC
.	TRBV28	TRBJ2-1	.	CASPSRDEQFF	TGTGCCAGTCCCAGCCGTGATGAGCAGTTCTTC
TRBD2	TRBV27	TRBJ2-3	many	CASRYSGTSTDTQYF	TGTGCCAGCAGATATAGCGGGACTAGCACAGATACGCAGTATTTT
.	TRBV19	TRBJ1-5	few	CASSIGGHNQPQHF	TGTGCCAGTAGTATCGGGGGGCACAATCAGCCCCAGCATTTT
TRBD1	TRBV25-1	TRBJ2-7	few	CASSDLGQGYEQYF	TGTGCCAGCAGTGACCTGGGACAGGGGTACGAGCAGTACTTC
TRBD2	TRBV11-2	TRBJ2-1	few	CASSSGASGRDEQFF	TGTGCCAGCAGCTCGGGGGCTAGCGGGAGGGATGAGCAGTTCTTC
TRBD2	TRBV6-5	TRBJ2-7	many	CASSLASGLYEQYF	TGTGCCAGCAGCTTAGCTAGCGGACTTTACGAGCAGTACTTC
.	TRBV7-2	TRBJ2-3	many	CASSLVKGTDTQYF	TGTGCCAGCAGCTTAGTGAAGGGAACTGATACGCAGTATTTT
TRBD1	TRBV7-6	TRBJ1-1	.	CASSLRDRGTEAFF	TGTGCCAGCAGCCTCCGGGACAGGGGAACTGAAGCTTTCTTT
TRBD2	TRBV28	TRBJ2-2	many	CASSPWTSGYTGELFF	TGTGCCAGCAGTCCCTGGACTAGCGGATACACCGGGGAGCTGTTTTTT
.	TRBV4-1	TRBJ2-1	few	CASSWDRVEQFF	TGCGCCAGCAGTTGGGACCGCGTGGAGCAGTTCTTC
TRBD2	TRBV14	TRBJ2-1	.	CASSPRTSGSRNEQFF	TGTGCCAGCAGCCCCAGGACTAGCGGGAGTCGAAATGAGCAGTTCTTC
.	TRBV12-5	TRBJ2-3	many	CASGPWEDTQYF	TGTGCTAGTGGTCCGTGGGAAGATACGCAGTATTTT
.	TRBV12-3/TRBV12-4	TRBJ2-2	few	CASRSGENTGELFF	TGTGCCAGTAGATCGGGGGAGAACACCGGGGAGCTGTTTTTT
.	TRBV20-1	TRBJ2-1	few	CSARQGPEQFF	TGCAGTGCTAGACAGGGCCCTGAGCAGTTCTTC
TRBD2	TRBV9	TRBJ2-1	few	CASSVVPGGQGGEQFF	TGTGCCAGCAGCGTAGTTCCTGGCGGTCAGGGAGGGGAGCAGTTCTTC
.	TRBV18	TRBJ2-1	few	CASSPTRGLANEQFF	TGTGCCAGCTCACCCACCCGAGGGCTAGCCAATGAGCAGTTCTTC
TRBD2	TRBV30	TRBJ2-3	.	CAWSVRERGTQYF	TGTGCCTGGAGTGTACGGGAGCGGGGTACGCAGTATTTT
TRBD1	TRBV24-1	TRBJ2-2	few	CATSSGGADTGELFF	TGTGCCACCAGCTCAGGGGGCGCAGACACCGGGGAGCTGTTTTTT
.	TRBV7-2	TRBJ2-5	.	CASSFGGGQETQYF	TGTGCCAGCAGCTTCGGCGGCGGTCAAGAGACCCAGTACTTC
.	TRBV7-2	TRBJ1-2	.	CASSLVRADYGYTF	TGTGCCAGCAGCTTAGTTCGGGCAGACTATGGCTACACCTTC
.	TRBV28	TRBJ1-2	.	CASWGLGYGYTF	TGTGCGTCGTGGGGCCTTGGCTATGGCTACACCTTC
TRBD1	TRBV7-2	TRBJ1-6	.	CASSSVSGGPLHF	TGTGCCAGCAGCTCCGTTTCAGGGGGACCCCTCCACTTT
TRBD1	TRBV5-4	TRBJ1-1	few	CASTGDSSSSEAFF	TGTGCCAGCACGGGGGACAGCTCGTCATCCGAAGCTTTCTTT
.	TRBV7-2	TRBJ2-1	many	CASSYPGQYNEQFF	TGTGCCAGCAGCTACCCGGGACAATACAATGAGCAGTTCTTC
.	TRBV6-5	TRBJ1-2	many	CASSSGQYHGYTF	TGTGCCAGCAGTTCAGGACAGTACCATGGCTACACCTTC
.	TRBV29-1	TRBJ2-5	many	CSVEEGRETQYF	TGCAGCGTTGAGGAGGGGAGAGAGACCCAGTACTTC
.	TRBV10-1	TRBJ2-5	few	CASSGDLWETQYF	TGCGCCAGCAGTGGAGACCTTTGGGAGACCCAGTACTTC
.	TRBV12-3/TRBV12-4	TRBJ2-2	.	CASSLRMTGELFF	TGTGCCAGCAGTTTAAGGATGACCGGGGAGCTGTTTTTT
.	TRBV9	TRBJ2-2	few	CASSALRSTGELFF	TGTGCCAGCAGCGCGTTAAGGAGCACCGGGGAGCTGTTTTTT
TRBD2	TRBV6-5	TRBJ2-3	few	CASRNTGGSTDTQYF	TGTGCCAGCAGGAACACGGGAGGAAGCACAGATACGCAGTATTTT
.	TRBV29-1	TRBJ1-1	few	CSAVIGTEAFF	TGCAGCGCCGTAATTGGCACTGAAGCTTTCTTT
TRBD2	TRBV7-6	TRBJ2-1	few	CASSYRGERYNEQFF	TGTGCCAGCAGCTACCGGGGGGAACGCTACAATGAGCAGTTCTTC
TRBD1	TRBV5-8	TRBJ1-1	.	CASSLATGATEAFF	TGTGCCAGCAGCTTGGCAACAGGGGCCACTGAAGCTTTCTTT
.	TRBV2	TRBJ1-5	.	CASSPQTRDVFFNQPQHF	TGTGCCAGCAGTCCGCAAACCCGGGACGTTTTTTTCAATCAGCCCCAGCATTTT
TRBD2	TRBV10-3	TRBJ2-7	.	CAISEGLAGASSYEQYF	TGTGCCATCAGTGAGGGACTAGCGGGAGCCAGCTCCTACGAGCAGTACTTC
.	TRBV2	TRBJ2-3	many	CASNGRSTDTQYF	TGTGCCAGCAACGGACGGAGCACAGATACGCAGTATTTT
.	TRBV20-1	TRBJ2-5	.	CSARAGTGRRATQETQYF	TGCAGTGCTAGGGCCGGGACGGGCCGGAGAGCGACCCAAGAGACCCAGTACTTC
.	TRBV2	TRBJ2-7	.	CASSETQGQSYEQYF	TGTGCCAGCAGTGAAACGCAGGGCCAGTCCTACGAGCAGTACTTC
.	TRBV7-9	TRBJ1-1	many	CASSLGRTEAFF	TGTGCCAGCAGCCTGGGGCGGACTGAAGCTTTCTTT
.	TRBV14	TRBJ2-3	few	CASSHHPSTDTQYF	TGTGCCAGCAGCCATCATCCTTCCACAGATACGCAGTATTTT
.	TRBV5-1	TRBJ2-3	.	CASSLAGGASTDTQYF	TGCGCCAGCAGCTTGGCCGGGGGAGCTAGCACAGATACGCAGTATTTT
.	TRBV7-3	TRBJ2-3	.	CASSLTRGTDTQYF	TGTGCCAGCAGCCTGACTAGGGGCACAGATACGCAGTATTTT
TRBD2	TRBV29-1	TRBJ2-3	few	CSVGAGGQADTQYF	TGCAGCGTTGGGGCGGGAGGCCAGGCAGATACGCAGTATTTT
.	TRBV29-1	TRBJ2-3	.	CSVDRDRPASSTDTQYF	TGCAGCGTTGACCGTGACAGGCCCGCATCTAGCACAGATACGCAGTATTTT
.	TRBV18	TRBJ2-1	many	CASSPIWGQENSYNEQFF	TGTGCCAGCTCACCGATATGGGGGCAGGAGAACTCCTACAATGAGCAGTTCTTC
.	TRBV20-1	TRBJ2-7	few	CSASRVGRSYEQYF	TGCAGTGCTAGCAGGGTAGGACGCTCCTACGAGCAGTACTTC
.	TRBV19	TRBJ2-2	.	CASRQRGAGEPFF	TGTGCCAGTAGGCAGAGGGGGGCCGGGGAGCCGTTTTTT
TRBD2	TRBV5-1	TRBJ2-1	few	CASSRGLAESSYNEQFF	TGCGCCAGCAGCAGGGGACTAGCGGAGTCCTCCTACAATGAGCAGTTCTTC
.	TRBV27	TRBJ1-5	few	CASSFRGLTLEPQHF	TGTGCCAGCAGTTTCCGAGGACTCACGTTAGAGCCCCAGCATTTT
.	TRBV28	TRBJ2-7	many	CASLRAYEQYF	TGTGCCAGCCTGCGAGCCTACGAGCAGTACTTC
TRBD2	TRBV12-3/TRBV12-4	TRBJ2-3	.	CASTQTSADTQYF	TGTGCCAGCACCCAGACTAGCGCAGATACGCAGTATTTT
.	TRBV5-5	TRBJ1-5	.	CASSLEGQPQHF	TGTGCCAGCAGCTTGGAGGGCCAGCCCCAGCATTTT
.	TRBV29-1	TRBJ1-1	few	CSVGGTAEAFF	TGCAGCGTTGGTGGCACAGCTGAAGCTTTCTTT